One and the same sample provided the 10 T cell receptor beta chains below, sequenced in a study of blood T cell repertoires in COVID-19. Profiled with immunoSEQ multiplex PCR; TCRdb holds only in-frame clones, not every one. The sample has 300,000 to 400,000 clones, about 88% seen once; the top ten hold about 3%. Sequencing was performed on peripheral blood. These receptors came from a human donor in a cohort sampled during active COVID-19.

J is TRBJ1-2 and V is TRBV6-6, with 8 positions matching TRBD1. Trimming at V came to 3 bases and at J to 7 bases, leaving 4 bases not matched to a gene. Germline lookup yields CDR1 MNHNY and CDR2 SVGAGI (reference sequence). The CDR3 loop spans 13 amino acids. CDR3 coding DNA: TGTGCCAGCAGTTATCAGGGGGCCGGTGGCTACACCTTC. Its protein is CASSYQGAGGYTF.

This clone came up many times. The chain combines TRBV19 with TRBJ2-5, with D possibly being TRBD2 (6 bases). The V end lost 3 bases, the J end lost 5 bases, and 16 bases lay between the germline ends. The germline V gene has CDR1 LNHDA and CDR2 SQIVND (reference sequence). The CDR3 length is 15 residues. The CDR3 here is CASSMDSGGRETQYF. The CDR3 DNA sequence: TGTGCCAGTAGTATGGATAGCGGAGGGAGGGAGACCCAGTACTTC.

The V gene is TRBV4-1, the J gene TRBJ2-3; TRBD2 matches 9 bases. This CDR3 has 17 residues. Germline CDR1 MGHRA, CDR2 YSYEKL. Trimming took 0 bases from V and 4 from J; bases not matched to a gene: 8. CDR3 sequence: CASSQDRTSGYPDTQYF. As DNA, the CDR3 is TGCGCCAGCAGCCAAGACCGAACTAGCGGGTACCCAGATACGCAGTATTTT.

The chain carries TRBV28 and TRBJ1-1, with D possibly matching TRBD1 (6 bases). Germline V gene lookup returns CDR1 MDHEN and CDR2 SYDVKM. V was trimmed by 9 bases and J by 2 bases, leaving 13 bases between them. This CDR3 contains 13 residues. CDR3 sequence (DNA): TGTGCCAGTGGGGGACATACCAACACTGAAGCTTTCTTT. This encodes CASGGHTNTEAFF.

J is TRBJ2-1 and V is TRBV6-6, with 9 bases matching TRBD2. The trim removed 6 bases at V and 0 bases at J, leaving 3 bases unmatched. CDR1 MNHNY and CDR2 SVGAGI come from the germline V gene (reference sequence). CDR3 length equals 15 residues. DNA for the CDR3: TGTGCCAGCAGGATAGCGGGAGACTCCTACAATGAGCAGTTCTTC. The encoded protein is CASRIAGDSYNEQFF.

This chain joins TRBV28 and TRBJ2-7; no definite D call. CDR1 is MDHEN and CDR2 is SYDVKM in the germline V gene. With 4 bases removed from V and 0 bases from J, the gap between germline ends came to 10 bases. CDR3 length equals 14 residues. The CDR3: CASSSPQSSYEQYF. CDR3 DNA: TGTGCCAGCAGTTCGCCACAGAGCTCCTACGAGCAGTACTTC.

This clone was observed a handful of times. This chain joins TRBV11-3 and TRBJ2-2; the D gene is possibly TRBD1 (6 bases). The CDR3 runs to 16 residues. CDR1 and CDR2 from the germline V gene are SGHNT and YENEEA. V gave up 3 bases and J gave up 3 bases, with 14 bases separating them. CDR3 sequence: CASSFDGAGDTGELFF. The CDR3 nucleotides read TGTGCCAGCAGCTTCGACGGGGCAGGGGACACCGGGGAGCTGTTTTTT.

The rearrangement links TRBV15 to TRBJ1-3, with a tentative D call TRBD1 (6 bases). V dropped 3 bases and J dropped 2 bases, with 11 bases sitting between them. Looked up from germline, CDR1 is LNHNV and CDR2 is YYDKDF (reference sequence). This CDR3 is 15 amino acids long. The CDR3, as DNA: TGTGCCACCAGCAGCTCAGGGGTTGCTGGAAACACCATATATTTT. Its protein is CATSSSGVAGNTIYF.

This chain uses TRBV28 with TRBJ2-2; 9 bases match TRBD1. The CDR3 is made up of 16 amino acids. Germline loops: CDR1 MDHEN, CDR2 SYDVKM. V lost 9 bases, J lost 5 bases, and 13 bases stayed unmatched. CDR3 protein: CASKTGGALITGELFF. The CDR3 nucleotides are TGTGCCAGTAAAACAGGGGGCGCGTTAATTACCGGGGAGCTGTTTTTT.

V and J are TRBV6-5 and TRBJ2-7, with 9 bases fitting TRBD1. This CDR3 comprises 15 residues. Germline assignment: CDR1 MNHEY and CDR2 SVGAGI. Trimming removed 8 bases from V and 5 bases from J; junction bases left unmatched: 13. CDR3: CASGRAYRGRNEQYF. CDR3 nucleotide sequence: TGTGCCAGCGGGAGGGCCTACAGGGGGCGCAACGAGCAGTACTTC.